This T cell receptor (beta chain) was found in a study of T cells after yellow fever vaccination. Overall study results and limits: Most primary-vaccination clones recurred post-booster (nearly 98% CD4, just over 85% CD8). Peaking on day 5 versus 15, the secondary response was faster but weaker.

Germline V gene lookup returns CDR1 MNHEY and CDR2 SVGAGI. This CDR3 is 17 amino acids long. Unmatched junction bases numbered 9, after V lost 3 bases and J lost 6 bases. In making TCR cDNA, 5'RACE template switching added a universal primer site and UMIs to it. TCRdb used MiXCR to reprocess the 5' RACE reads, holding one entry per CDR3 protein. The table shows about 340,000 distinct CDR3 sequences, with 3% to 4.5% occurring only once. In its sample, this clonotype was seen a few times. Its antigen is as yet unknown. The chain couples TRBV6-5 to TRBJ1-6; 9 nucleotides match TRBD1. The specimen comprised PBMCs, sampled 5 days after the yellow fever booster vaccination. This TCR was sampled from a man between 18 and 29 years old who received the YFV17D yellow fever vaccine. The CDR3 loop reads CASSYAGQGDFNSPLHF. CDR3 bases: TGTGCCAGCAGTTATGCGGGACAGGGAGATTTTAATTCACCCCTCCACTTT.